This note documents a single TCR beta chain sequence. The sample is drawn from a study of OX40 agonist ivuxolimab in advanced cancers. V trimming: 3 bases; J trimming: 9 bases; junction bases outside the gene matches: 6. The CDR3 covers 16 residues. Germline loops: CDR1 SGDLS, CDR2 YYNGEE. The assay was immunoSEQ multiplex PCR, and TCRdb's table has in-frame clones only and misses some. Of fewer than 65,000 clones detected, approximately 86% appear once; the ten largest clones hold approximately 0.55%. This receptor was identified in an adult with an advanced solid tumor such as melanoma, head and neck, liver or kidney cancer. The sample here was CD4+ or CD8+ T cells sorted from blood, taken in a trial of the OX40 agonist ivuxolimab. The rearrangement links TRBV9 to TRBJ2-2; TRBD2 matches 15 bases. The CDR3 loop reads CASSEGLAGGSRELFF. The CDR3 DNA reads TGTGCCAGCAGCGAGGGACTAGCGGGGGGCTCCCGGGAGCTGTTTTTT. Full variable domain (rest looked up from reference TRBV9 and TRBJ2-2): DSGVTQTPKHLITATGQRVTLRCSPRSGDLSVYWYQQSLDQGLQFLIQYYNGEERAKGNILERFSAQQFPDLHSELNLSSLELGDSALYFCASSEGLAGGSRELFFGEGSRLTVL.